This T cell receptor (beta chain) was recorded in a study of spatial heterogeneity in lung cancer. The CDR3 loop spans 17 amino acids. The V segment lost 6 bases and the J segment 2 bases; nucleotides outside the gene matches: 14. Relative to its sample, this clonotype is medium-sized. Time point in this sample: sample taken at primary tumor resection. Unsorted whole RNA samples from tumor, nontumor lung or frozen PBMC were sequenced. One entry per CDR3 protein results from TCRdb running MiXCR on the 5' RACE reads. The sample has nearly 50,000 distinct CDR3 sequences; approximately 7.6% are singletons.

The sequence was collected from a female donor with early-stage non-small cell lung cancer. Here the sequenced sample was PBMCs, taken at surgery. V is TRBV12-3 or TRBV12-4 and J is TRBJ2-7, with 9 bases matching TRBD1. The CDR3 region is CASSPPKGTGTPYEQYF. Here the CDR3 DNA reads TGTGCCAGCAGCCCGCCGAAGGGGACAGGGACCCCCTACGAGCAGTACTTC.